The 16 T cell receptor beta chains in this list originate from one sample, sequenced in a study of blood T cell repertoires in COVID-19. Clones were read by immunoSEQ multiplex PCR, and TCRdb kept only the in-frame ones, dropping some. The sample comprises approximately 54,000 clones, 90% to 95% of which are singletons, and around 3.9% rests with the top ten. Sample: peripheral blood. The receptors stem from a man aged 45-60 years with acute or convalescent COVID-19.

This sequence joins TRBV11-3 and TRBJ2-5; 10 bases line up with TRBD2. The CDR3 has 16 amino acids. V was clipped by 1 base and J by 5 bases; unmatched bases: 7. Looked up from germline, CDR1 is SGHNT and CDR2 is YENEEA. In nucleotides, the CDR3 is TGTGCCAGCAGCTTAGGGGCTAGCGGGAGAGACGAGACCCAGTACTTC. It codes for CASSLGASGRDETQYF.

The genes are TRBV19 and TRBJ2-1; TRBD2 agrees at 9 bases. The CDR3 spans 14 residues. From germline, CDR1 is LNHDA and CDR2 SQIVND (reference sequence). V gave up 5 bases and J gave up 3 bases; unmatched junction bases: 2. CDR3 DNA: TGTGCCAGTAGTGGACTAGCGATCTACAATGAGCAGTTCTTC. It codes for CASSGLAIYNEQFF.

The V gene is TRBV5-1, the J gene TRBJ2-3, with TRBD2 identical over 11 bases. V was pared by 5 bases and J by 4 bases, with 6 bases of the junction left unmatched. The CDR3 covers 15 residues. Germline V lookup: CDR1 SGHRS, CDR2 YFSETQ. The CDR3 loop is CASSSQTSGADTQYF. The DNA of the CDR3 is TGCGCCAGCAGTAGTCAGACTAGCGGGGCAGATACGCAGTATTTT.

V gene TRBV18 combines with J gene TRBJ1-2, with 8 bases that match TRBD1. J was trimmed by 3 bases and V by 2 bases; bases with no gene match: 8. Germline V gene lookup returns CDR1 KGHSH and CDR2 LQKENI. The CDR3 extends over 16 amino acids. CDR3 amino acids: CASSPILKTGDYGYTF. CDR3 nucleotides: TGTGCCAGCTCACCAATCTTGAAGACAGGGGACTATGGCTACACCTTC.

This clone came up a few times. The chain carries TRBV4-1 and TRBJ1-2; 7 bases are a match to TRBD1. CDR1 and CDR2 (germline): MGHRA, YSYEKL. Trimming took 3 bases from V and 8 from J; bases not matched to a gene: 9. The CDR3 contains 14 residues. The CDR3 loop is CASSHPGGSSGYTF. The CDR3 nucleotides are TGCGCCAGCAGCCATCCAGGGGGATCTAGCGGCTACACCTTC.

J is TRBJ2-1 and V is TRBV19; D uncertain. The CDR3 runs 13 residues. V was cut by 7 bases and J by 2 bases, with 9 bases left in between. The germline V gene has CDR1 LNHDA and CDR2 SQIVND (reference sequence). CDR3 in amino acids: CASTQAPYNEQFF. As DNA, the CDR3 is TGTGCCAGTACTCAGGCCCCCTACAATGAGCAGTTCTTC.

V is TRBV3-1 (or the pseudogene TRBV3-2) and J is TRBJ2-1, with a weak D call TRBD1 (6 bases). The CDR3 runs to 18 residues. V lost 4 bases and J lost 9, with 28 bases in between. Per the germline V gene, CDR1 is LGHDT and CDR2 is YNNKEL (reference sequence). CDR3 sequence (DNA): TGTGCCAGCAGCCCAGGGGACCTAGGTGGGGTTTCTACAACTGAGCAGTTCTTC. Translating gives CASSPGDLGGVSTTEQFF.

CDR3 nucleotides: TGTGCCACCAGTGACCCTCCGGGACAGGGGGGAAATGAGCAGTTCTTC. As protein: CATSDPPGQGGNEQFF. The rearrangement joins TRBV24-1 to TRBJ2-1; 11 bases map to TRBD1. CDR1 KGHDR and CDR2 SFDVKD come from the germline V gene. The CDR3 spans 16 residues. Germline trimming cut 4 bases from V and 7 bases from J; bases unmatched to any gene: 8.

This clone was seen a handful of times. The J gene is TRBJ2-7, the V gene TRBV7-9, with 11 positions matching TRBD2. V shed 5 bases, J shed 6 bases, and the junction held 3 bases outside the gene matches. Germline V gene sequence: CDR1 SEHNR, CDR2 FQNEAQ (reference sequence). The CDR3 runs 13 residues. CDR3 residues: CASSQTSGTEQYF. The CDR3 DNA is TGTGCCAGCAGCCAGACTAGCGGGACCGAGCAGTACTTC.

V and J are TRBV5-4 and TRBJ2-3; TRBD2 agrees at 7 bases. The CDR3 runs 15 residues. V lost 0 bases, J lost 6 bases, and 7 bases stayed unmatched. Germline loops: CDR1 SGHNT, CDR2 YYREEE (reference sequence). The CDR3 sequence: CASSLDGGAGDTQYF. The CDR3 coding sequence is TGTGCCAGCAGCTTGGATGGGGGAGCGGGGGATACGCAGTATTTT.

The sample holds a few counts of this clone. J is TRBJ1-4 and V is TRBV7-2, with D possibly matching TRBD1 (6 bases). This CDR3 has 16 residues. V was pared by 4 bases and J by 8 bases, with 20 bases between. Germline CDR1 SGHTA, CDR2 FQGNSA. CDR3 amino acids: CASSSQGTPIVEKLFF. The CDR3 coding sequence is TGTGCCAGCAGCTCACAAGGGACACCCATAGTAGAAAAACTGTTTTTT.

The CDR3 region has the DNA TGTGCCAGCAGCCCTCGACAGACAGATACGCAGTATTTT. Protein sequence: CASSPRQTDTQYF. The chain links TRBV3-1 (or the pseudogene TRBV3-2) to TRBJ2-3; a possible D gene is TRBD1 (5 bases). CDR1 and CDR2 (germline): LGHDT, YNNKEL (reference sequence). CDR3 length: 13 amino acids. V lost 4 bases and J 3 bases, leaving 8 bases between the germline ends.

This clone showed up just once. The rearrangement uses TRBV30 and TRBJ2-7, with a weak D call TRBD1 (6 bases). The CDR3 is made up of 15 amino acids. Germline V lookup: CDR1 GTSNPN, CDR2 SVGIG (reference sequence). V lost 2 bases, J lost 9 bases, and 23 bases lay in between. The CDR3 sequence: CAWSSRDTKNYVQYF. CDR3 coding DNA: TGTGCCTGGAGTTCCCGGGACACAAAAAACTATGTGCAGTACTTC.

V usage is TRBV4-1 and J usage is TRBJ2-1; D may be TRBD2 (5 bases). The germline V gene encodes CDR1 MGHRA and CDR2 YSYEKL. The ends were cut back, 0 bases at V and 0 bases at J, with 9 bases in the middle. This CDR3 region has 16 residues. In nucleotides, the CDR3 is TGCGCCAGCAGCCAAGAGAGGGCTACCTCCTACAATGAGCAGTTCTTC. It translates to CASSQERATSYNEQFF.

The chain recombines TRBV6-5 with TRBJ1-1; D is undetermined. This CDR3 contains 14 residues. Trimming took 0 bases from V and 1 from J, leaving 6 bases between them. CDR1 MNHEY and CDR2 SVGAGI come from the germline V gene. The CDR3 loop is CASSYSQENTEAFF. The CDR3 region has the DNA TGTGCCAGCAGTTACTCGCAGGAGAACACTGAAGCTTTCTTT.

The chain is built from TRBV6-5 and TRBJ1-5, with D perhaps matching TRBD1 (6 bases). Germline CDR1 and CDR2: MNHEY and SVGAGI. The ends were cut back, 5 bases at V and 3 bases at J, with 14 bases in the middle. The CDR3 runs to 15 residues. The CDR3 DNA reads as TGTGCCAGCAGTCTAAACAGGGTCTACAATCAGCCCCAGCATTTT. This codes for CASSLNRVYNQPQHF.